The entry that follows covers one T cell receptor (beta chain) sequence. The specificity of this receptor is unknown. No much larger clone is present one base from it, and per-base qualities are unavailable. Moderately to severely active disease, a Clinical Activity Score of at least 3, a NOSPECS grade of at least 4, and a duration under 3 months were present in ophthalmopathy patients. The study excluded patients with uncontrolled infections, other autoimmune diseases, pregnancy or lactation. Clinical symptoms, serum thyroxine and TRAb, thyroid ultrasound, and orbital computed tomography formed the basis for the diagnoses. Ficoll-Paque density gradient centrifugation was used to isolate PBMCs from around 10 ml of fresh peripheral blood. Total RNA was extracted with Trizol reagent, and quality was checked on an Agilent 2100 Bioanalyzer. TCR beta CDR3 regions were amplified from RNA transcripts. The TCR CDR3 was subjected to a first round of RT-PCR using the HTBI primer set and the Qiagen OneStep RT-PCR kit. Libraries were constructed in a second round of multiplex PCR, after which size selection and purification were carried out. The libraries were sequenced on an Illumina HiSeq2000 using paired-end 100 bp reads. The paper's processing steps were these. SOAPnuke was used to process the raw data, with reads discarded if the reads contained adapters or uncalled bases, had a mean Phred below 15, or lacked an exact constant-primer or identifier match. COPE v1.2.5 was used to merge the high-quality paired reads, and each unique nucleotide sequence was defined as a clonotype. Clonotypes were aligned to IMGT TRBV, TRBD and TRBJ reference segments using MiTCR v1.1. Only V-J combinations with frequency above 0.0001, covering about 99% of repertoires, were analysed. The TCS score was defined as the ratio of F50 (clonal expansion) to E x V (chaos), calculated using BLOSUM62-based TCRdist between CDR3 peptides within each V-J. Welch's t-statistics and random forest reduced 500 to 550 V-J features to 10 to 15, which were used in a naive Bayes classifier (R e1071). The public reads were quality trimmed at Q25 with fastp and then assembled into clones with MiXCR by TCRdb, keeping productive beta chains. Here each entry gathers all rows of one CDR3 protein and keeps the most common genes and DNA. These V and J calls originate from TCRdb's pipeline instead of the authors' own analysis. In all, the sample holds 500,000 to 750,000 distinct CDR3 sequences, and about 14% of those were seen once. About 6.6% of the sample lies in the top ten.

The data are from a study of T cells in Graves' hyperthyroidism and ophthalmopathy (dated by TCRdb to 2018 to 2020). Background for the entire study: Peripheral blood samples were taken at initial diagnosis, before any treatment was given. To identify distinguishing TCR V-J signatures, a discovery cohort of about 100 patients was used, comprising 40 to 45 with Graves' ophthalmopathy and 55 to 65 with stable Graves' hyperthyroidism. Thyroid tissue and blood T-cell repertoires from six or seven Graves' hyperthyroidism patients were also compared in the study. According to the paper, TCR Vbeta CDR3 sequencing was carried out on 135 peripheral blood samples, which came from fewer than 50 ophthalmopathy, roughly 75 hyperthyroidism and roughly 17 progressor patients. Following sampling, methimazole starting at 30 mg daily was given to hyperthyroidism patients, and high-dose intravenous methylprednisolone was given to ophthalmopathy patients. The 75 to 100 discovery patients were randomly split 7:3 into training and test sets. Prospective prediction of ophthalmopathy was tested in an independent validation cohort of 18 hyperthyroidism patients and some 17 patients who later progressed to ophthalmopathy.

Overall study outcomes, separate from this receptor: No statistical method was used to fix the sample size in advance, and group allocation was not hidden from the investigators. In cross-validation, a model built on a 13 V-J signature told ophthalmopathy apart from stable hyperthyroidism with about 90% sensitivity and roughly 81% specificity, and in testing the same model reached 80%/75%. In validation, progression to ophthalmopathy was predicted by the model with around 70% sensitivity and roughly 76% specificity, a median of approximately 7.1 months before onset. Blood samples also contained most of the expanded thyroid clonotypes (frequency above 0.001), which suggests that blood repertoires may reflect thyroid immune responses.

Relative to germline, V is 0 bases shorter and J is 3 bases shorter, with 27 bases between their ends. CDR1 MGHRA and CDR2 YSYEKL are derived from the germline V gene. From cysteine to phenylalanine, the CDR3 is 21 amino acids long. The sequence is cut down to CDR3 DNA, 63 bases in frame from base 1. This clonotype was obtained from a young woman with Graves' ophthalmopathy. The chain is encoded by TRBV4-1 joined to TRBJ2-1; confidence is insufficient to name the D gene. Material for sequencing was blood. The CDR3 reads CASSQDIFLVGPKGNYNEQFF. The base sequence is TGCGCCAGCAGCCAAGATATCTTTCTAGTAGGGCCCAAAGGTAACTACAATGAGCAGTTCTTC.